This T cell receptor (beta chain) is from a study of graft-versus-host responses after intestinal transplantation. On the study more broadly: Multivisceral, liver-intestinal, or isolated intestinal grafts went to recipients. Study-wide results and caveats: Some GvH clones appeared in ileal mucosa or blood before recipient bone marrow.

This table comes from immunoSEQ multiplex PCR, and its TCRdb copy is limited to in-frame clones, with some not included. In the table there are about 110,000 clones, around 95% of which are singletons. Trimming at V came to 1 base and at J to 0 bases, leaving 3 bases not matched to a gene. CDR3 length: 15 residues. The germline V gene has CDR1 MGHRA and CDR2 YSYEKL. A note on this clone: Its antigen is still unknown.

V is TRBV4-1 and J is TRBJ2-7; 7 bases map to TRBD2. The material sequenced was unstimulated CD8+ T cells sorted from spleen or lymph node cells, taken before intestinal transplant. This sequence originates from a human donor who received an intestinal transplant. The CDR3 bases are TGCGCCAGCAGCCAAGGGGAGGGCAACTCCTACGAGCAGTACTTC. Protein sequence: CASSQGEGNSYEQYF.